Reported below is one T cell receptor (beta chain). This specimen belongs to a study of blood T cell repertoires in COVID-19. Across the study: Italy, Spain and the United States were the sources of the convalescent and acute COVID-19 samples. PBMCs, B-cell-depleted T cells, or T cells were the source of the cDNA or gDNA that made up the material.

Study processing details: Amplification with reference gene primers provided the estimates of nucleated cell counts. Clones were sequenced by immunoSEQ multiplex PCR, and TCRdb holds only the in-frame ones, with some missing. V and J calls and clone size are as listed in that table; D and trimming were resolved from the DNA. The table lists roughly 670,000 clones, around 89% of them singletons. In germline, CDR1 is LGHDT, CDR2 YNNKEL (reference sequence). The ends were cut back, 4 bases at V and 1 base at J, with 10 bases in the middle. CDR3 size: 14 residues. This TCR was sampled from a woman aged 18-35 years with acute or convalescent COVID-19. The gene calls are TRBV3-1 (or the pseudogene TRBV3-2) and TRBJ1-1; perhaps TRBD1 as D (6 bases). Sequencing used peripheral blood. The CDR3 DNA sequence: TGTGCCAGCAGCCCCCCGGGACAGAACACTGAAGCTTTCTTT. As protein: CASSPPGQNTEAFF.